The 18 T cell receptor beta chains below all came from one sample that was sequenced in a study of CD8+ T cells in alopecia areata. Described treatment: oral pan-JAK inhibitor, 5-10 mg twice daily. It was cDNA, reverse transcribed from extracted RNA, that served as the sequencing template. Sequenced by immunoSEQ multiplex PCR; TCRdb stores in-frame clones only, minus some. The sample yields over 150,000 clones, approximately 57% seen once. The sequences come from CD4+ T cells sorted from blood, collected at week 24, from a patient treated with tofacitinib. The receptor set was obtained from a human donor with alopecia areata.

The J gene is TRBJ1-4, the V gene TRBV29-1; D is unresolved. Germline assignment: CDR1 SQVTM and CDR2 ANQGSEA. The CDR3 extends over 12 amino acids. V was clipped by 7 bases and J by 10 bases, with 16 bases between them. CDR3 in amino acids: CSAGGESTKLFF. The CDR3 nucleotides read TGCAGCGCCGGTGGGGAGTCAACAAAACTGTTTTTT.

This chain joins TRBV29-1 and TRBJ2-1; 9 bases are shared with TRBD2. The CDR3 totals 13 residues. V shed 3 bases and J 8 bases; nucleotides not matched to a gene: 5. Germline CDR1 is SQVTM and CDR2 is ANQGSEA. The CDR3 sequence is CSVEGLARDEQFF. DNA of the CDR3: TGCAGCGTTGAGGGACTAGCTCGCGATGAGCAGTTCTTC.

V usage is TRBV19 and J usage is TRBJ2-6; the D is unclear. This CDR3 comprises 15 residues. Trimming shortened V by 9 bases and J by 0 bases, and 12 bases separated the two germline ends. Looked up from germline, CDR1 is LNHDA and CDR2 is SQIVND (reference sequence). CDR3 DNA: TGTGCCAGCCAGGAACGGAGCTCTGGGGCCAACGTCCTGACTTTC. It translates to CASQERSSGANVLTF.

The CDR3 sequence: CASSATGVSTEAFF. The CDR3 DNA follows: TGTGCCAGCAGTGCCACAGGGGTTAGCACTGAAGCTTTCTTT. The chain couples TRBV27 to TRBJ1-1, with TRBD1 matching 7 bases. V was clipped by 5 bases and J by 4 bases; unmatched bases: 7. Per the germline V gene, CDR1 is MNHEY and CDR2 is SMNVEV (reference sequence). This CDR3 is built from 14 residues.

This clone was detected a few times. The rearrangement uses TRBV5-8 and TRBJ2-5; a possible D gene is TRBD2 (6 bases). CDR1 and CDR2 from the germline V gene are SGHTS and YDEGEE. V lost 1 base, J lost 4 bases, and 8 bases lay in between. The CDR3 loop spans 13 amino acids. This CDR3 reads CASSLWRGETQYF. As DNA, the CDR3 is TGTGCCAGCAGCTTGTGGCGGGGAGAGACCCAGTACTTC.

The table lists this clone with a few counts. Distinct nucleotide sequences in the sample also encode this CDR3. The gene calls are TRBV30 and TRBJ2-5; no firm D call. The CDR3 has 12 residues. The germline CDR1 and CDR2 sequences are GTSNPN and SVGIG (reference sequence). Trimming removed 2 bases from V and 2 bases from J, with 6 bases in between. DNA for the CDR3: TGTGCCTGGAGTCCTGGTCAAGAGACCCAGTACTTC. Amino acid sequence: CAWSPGQETQYF.

V is TRBV30 and J is TRBJ1-6; D not resolved. This CDR3 has 16 residues. Trimming took 1 base from V and 5 from J, leaving 15 bases between them. CDR1 and CDR2 from the germline V gene are GTSNPN and SVGIG (reference sequence). CDR3 residues: CAWSAPLGSDNSPLHF. The CDR3 coding sequence is TGTGCCTGGAGTGCTCCTCTGGGTTCCGATAATTCACCCCTCCACTTT.

The rearrangement links TRBV13 to TRBJ2-7; perhaps TRBD2 as D (6 bases). Germline assignment: CDR1 PRHDT and CDR2 FYEKMQ (reference sequence). This CDR3 is 15 amino acids long. With 5 bases removed from V and 4 bases from J, the gap between germline ends came to 18 bases. Written as DNA, the CDR3 is TGTGCCAGCAGCAGTTTCCCGGGGGTGGAGTACGAGCAGTACTTC. Amino acid sequence: CASSSFPGVEYEQYF.

This rearrangement joins TRBV29-1 to TRBJ2-7, with 8 positions matching TRBD1. The trim removed 4 bases at V and 1 base at J, leaving 3 bases unmatched. Germline CDR1 and CDR2: SQVTM and ANQGSEA. The CDR3 has 13 amino acids. The CDR3 DNA sequence: TGCAGCGTTGGCAGGGGGCTGTCCTACGAGCAGTACTTC. Amino acids: CSVGRGLSYEQYF.

The rearrangement links TRBV30 to TRBJ2-7; the match to TRBD1 covers 7 bases. The J segment lost 2 bases and the V segment lost 1 base, leaving 2 bases of the junction unmatched. CDR1 is GTSNPN and CDR2 is SVGIG in the germline V gene (reference sequence). This CDR3 has 13 residues. In DNA form, the CDR3 reads TGTGCCTGGAGTGGACAGGGAACCTACGAGCAGTACTTC. It translates to CAWSGQGTYEQYF.

This clone was counted between two and nine times. The chain recombines TRBV7-9 with TRBJ2-3; D not resolved. Germline lookup yields CDR1 SEHNR and CDR2 FQNEAQ (reference sequence). V lost 4 bases to trimming and J lost 9 bases, with 11 bases between them. The CDR3 sequence is 12 residues long. This CDR3 is CASSWNFGTQYF. The CDR3 DNA reads TGTGCCAGCAGCTGGAATTTCGGCACGCAGTATTTT.

The chain is built from TRBV5-1 and TRBJ1-1; no reliable D call. Germline V gene lookup returns CDR1 SGHRS and CDR2 YFSETQ. Trimming removed 4 bases at V and 1 base at J, with 11 bases between. The CDR3 runs to 14 residues. For the CDR3, the DNA is TGCGCCAGCAGCCCGGGGTTCTCGAACACTGAAGCTTTCTTT. This translates into CASSPGFSNTEAFF.

This clone has only a few counts. The chain links TRBV10-3 to TRBJ2-3, with D perhaps matching TRBD2 (6 bases). This CDR3 contains 15 residues. Looked up from germline, CDR1 is ENHRY and CDR2 is SYGVKD. V was pared by 0 bases and J by 2 bases, with 9 bases between. The CDR3 DNA sequence: TGTGCCATCAGTGAGTCGGGCGGGAACACAGATACGCAGTATTTT. This sequence encodes CAISESGGNTDTQYF.

This clone was seen more than once but under ten times. The genes are TRBV7-7 and TRBJ2-5, with D uncertain. Trimming cost V 3 bases and J 0 bases, with 8 bases left between them. Germline loops: CDR1 SSHAT, CDR2 FNYEAQ (reference sequence). This CDR3 has 14 residues. This CDR3 reads CASSLSSYQETQYF. The CDR3 bases are TGTGCCAGCAGCTTGTCCTCGTACCAAGAGACCCAGTACTTC.

The rearrangement joins TRBV5-1 to TRBJ2-5, with TRBD2 as a possible D gene (7 bases). CDR3 length: 15 residues. CDR1 and CDR2 (germline): SGHRS, YFSETQ. Trimming cost V 0 bases and J 4 bases, with 13 bases left between them. Written as DNA, the CDR3 is TGCGCCAGCAGCTTGGTTGGGGGGGCCCCAGAGACCCAGTACTTC. It encodes CASSLVGGAPETQYF.

The V gene is TRBV30, the J gene TRBJ1-5; a possible D gene is TRBD1 (6 bases). CDR3 size: 14 residues. V dropped 2 bases and J dropped 1 base, with 9 bases sitting between them. Per germline, CDR1 GTSNPN and CDR2 SVGIG (reference sequence). In DNA, the CDR3 is TGTGCCTGGAGTCTCAGGGGAAGCAATCAGCCCCAGCATTTT. This sequence encodes CAWSLRGSNQPQHF.

V gene TRBV29-1 combines with J gene TRBJ1-1; 7 bases line up with TRBD1. CDR3 length: 14 residues. CDR1 is SQVTM, CDR2 ANQGSEA, per germline. V shed 4 bases and J 6 bases; nucleotides not matched to a gene: 11. CDR3 protein: CSVAPQGPEAEAFF. The CDR3 region has the DNA TGCAGCGTTGCACCACAGGGGCCGGAGGCTGAAGCTTTCTTT.

In nucleotides, the CDR3 is TGTGCCAGCAGCGGGACAGGGGGGGCAGTGGCGCAGTACTTC. Amino acids: CASSGTGGAVAQYF. The J gene is TRBJ2-7, the V gene TRBV27, with 11 bases aligning to TRBD1. This CDR3 comprises 14 residues. Germline loops: CDR1 MNHEY, CDR2 SMNVEV (reference sequence). J lost 9 bases, V lost 6 bases, and 10 bases had no gene match.